A single sample is the source of the 10 T cell receptor beta chains below, sequenced in a study of T cell changes during pregnancy in multiple sclerosis. Profiled with immunoSEQ multiplex PCR; TCRdb holds only in-frame clones, not every one. Of 42,000 or so clones in the sample, 87% are singletons; the top ten hold approximately 0.92%. The input for sequencing was CD4+ T cells from peripheral blood mononuclear cells, taken after pregnancy. Source of these receptors: a female donor with multiple sclerosis, enrolled in a pregnancy study.

V is TRBV5-1 and J is TRBJ2-3, with TRBD2 matching over 9 bases. CDR1 is SGHRS, CDR2 YFSETQ, per germline. With 0 bases clipped from V and 0 bases from J, the junction kept 5 bases outside the gene matches. This CDR3 has 17 residues. The DNA for the CDR3 is TGCGCCAGCAGCTTGGTCCGGCGGGGGGGCAGCACAGATACGCAGTATTTT. Its protein product is CASSLVRRGGSTDTQYF.

The count of this clone is one. The rearrangement links TRBV21-1 to TRBJ2-6; TRBD1, the table's D call, was not compared with the DNA. TRBV21-1 is labeled a pseudogene. The CDR3 has 18 residues. The CDR3 spells CASSIPGQGDSGANVLTF. The CDR3, as DNA: TGTGCCAGCAGCATTCCGGGACAGGGGGATTCTGGGGCCAACGTCCTGACTTTC.

The chain employs TRBV7-9 and TRBJ1-1; D is unclear. Germline CDR1 is SEHNR and CDR2 is FQNEAQ (reference sequence). This CDR3 contains 12 residues. V was shortened by 5 bases and J by 8 bases, with 12 bases between the two germline ends. DNA for the CDR3: TGTGCCAGCAGCGCCTATGGTTTAGAAGCTTTCTTT. This translates into CASSAYGLEAFF. Variable domain in full (rest from reference TRBV7-9 and TRBJ1-1): DTGVSQNPRHKITKRGQNVTFRCDPISEHNRLYWYRQTLGQGPEFLTYFQNEAQLEKSRLLSDRFSAERPKGSFSTLEIQRTEQGDSAMYLCASSAYGLEAFFGQGTRLTVV.

The chain has TRBV7-3 and TRBJ2-1, with TRBD1 identical over 8 bases. There are 12 residues in the CDR3. Germline V lookup: CDR1 SGHTA, CDR2 FQGTGA. J was trimmed by 5 bases and V by 8 bases; bases with no gene match: 2. In nucleotides, the CDR3 is TGTGCCAGCGGGACAGGTAACAATGAGCAGTTCTTC. The encoded protein is CASGTGNNEQFF.

The genes are TRBV18 and TRBJ1-5; weak D call: TRBD1 (5 bases). Between the trimmed V and J ends, which lost 5 bases and 0 bases, there was a span of 14 bases. Germline CDR1 reads KGHSH; CDR2 reads LQKENI. The CDR3 totals 16 residues. CDR3 sequence reads: CASSSQGSPSNQPQHF. CDR3 nucleotide sequence: TGTGCCAGCTCATCGCAGGGTAGCCCTAGCAATCAGCCCCAGCATTTT.

V usage is TRBV15 and J usage is TRBJ2-7, with unresolved D. CDR1 and CDR2 from the germline V gene are LNHNV and YYDKDF (reference sequence). The V gene lost 3 bases and the J gene lost 0 bases, with 21 bases spanning the gap. The CDR3 extends over 18 amino acids. The CDR3 here is CATSRELTGGQSSYEQYF. CDR3 coding DNA: TGTGCCACCAGCAGGGAGTTAACGGGTGGTCAGTCCTCCTACGAGCAGTACTTC. The whole variable domain, filled in from reference TRBV15 and TRBJ2-7, reads DAMVIQNPRYQVTQFGKPVTLSCSQTLNHNVMYWYQQKSSQAPKLLFHYYDKDFNNEADTPDNFQSRRPNTSFCFLDIRSPGLGDTAMYLCATSRELTGGQSSYEQYFGPGTRLTVT.

This chain connects TRBV10-3 to TRBJ2-3, with D perhaps TRBD2 (5 bases). This CDR3 is built from 14 residues. Trimming shortened V by 3 bases and J by 1 base, and 8 bases separated the two germline ends. Germline V gives CDR1 ENHRY, CDR2 SYGVKD. The CDR3 sequence: CAISDRTGTDTQYF. The CDR3 bases are TGTGCCATCAGTGACAGGACTGGCACAGATACGCAGTATTTT.

The rearrangement links TRBV6-5 to TRBJ1-1; D is possibly TRBD1 (6 bases). The CDR3 extends over 16 amino acids. V lost 0 bases and J 0 bases, leaving 11 bases between the germline ends. CDR1 MNHEY and CDR2 SVGAGI come from the germline V gene. The CDR3 reads CASSYSQGTMNTEAFF. The CDR3 nucleotides are TGTGCCAGCAGTTACTCACAGGGTACCATGAACACTGAAGCTTTCTTT.

This clone was counted a single time. The CDR3 bases are TGTGCCAGCAGCTGGGGGGGGGTCCTCGGCTACACCTTC. It codes for CASSWGGVLGYTF. V and J are TRBV28 and TRBJ1-2; tentatively, D is TRBD1 (5 bases). V was shortened by 6 bases and J by 8 bases, with 16 bases between the two germline ends. From germline, CDR1 is MDHEN and CDR2 SYDVKM. This CDR3 is 13 amino acids long.

The V call is TRBV5-1, the J call TRBJ2-1; 12 bases are a match to TRBD1. Per germline, CDR1 SGHRS and CDR2 YFSETQ. The length of the CDR3 is 16 residues. The ends lost 0 bases at V and 7 bases at J; junction bases unmatched: 5. In DNA, the CDR3 is TGCGCCAGCAGCTTGGAGGGACAGGGGGCGCGGAATGAGCAGTTCTTC. This encodes CASSLEGQGARNEQFF.